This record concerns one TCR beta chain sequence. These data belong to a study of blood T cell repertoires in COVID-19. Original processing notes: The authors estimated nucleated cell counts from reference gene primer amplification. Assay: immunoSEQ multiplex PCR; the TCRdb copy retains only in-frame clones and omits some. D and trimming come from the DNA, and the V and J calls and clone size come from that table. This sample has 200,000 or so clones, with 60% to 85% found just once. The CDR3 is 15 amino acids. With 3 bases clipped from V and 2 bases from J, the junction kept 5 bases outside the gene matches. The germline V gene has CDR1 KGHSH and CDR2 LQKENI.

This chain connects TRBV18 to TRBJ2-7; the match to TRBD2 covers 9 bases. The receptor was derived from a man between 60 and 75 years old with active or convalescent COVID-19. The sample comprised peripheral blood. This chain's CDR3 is CASSPQSGRPYEQYF. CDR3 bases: TGTGCCAGCTCACCTCAAAGCGGGAGGCCCTACGAGCAGTACTTC.